A selection of T cell receptor beta chains follows, all from one sample in a study of regulatory T cells in long-lasting Graves disease. TCRdb processed the multiplex PCR reads anew with MiXCR; each CDR3 protein has one entry. Altogether approximately 460,000 distinct CDR3 sequences are present, over 15% being singletons, with the ten largest covering around a tenth. The same sample was also used in a study of T cells in Graves' hyperthyroidism and ophthalmopathy.

The specimen comprised peripheral blood mononuclear cells (PBMCs), sampled at new diagnosis, from a patient treated with antithyroid drugs. The receptors shown here come from a woman in her twenties or thirties with Graves disease. The CDR3 runs from the conserved cysteine through the conserved F or W. D genes are given only for firm matches. A clone size is listed for some rows: how often the clone was seen (once, few, many), or a class if it is expanded.

v_call: TRBV2; d_call: -; clone_size: many; j_call: TRBJ2-1; cdr3_nt: TGTGCCAGCAGGGCGCCGACAGAGCCTAGCCCTCACAATGAGCAGTTCTTC; cdr3_aa: CASRAPTEPSPHNEQFF
v_call: TRBV18; d_call: TRBD2; clone_size: many; j_call: TRBJ2-5; cdr3_nt: TGTGCCAGCTCACCAAGTATCAGCGGGAGATTTGAGACCCAGTACTTC; cdr3_aa: CASSPSISGRFETQYF
v_call: TRBV6-2/TRBV6-3; d_call: -; clone_size: many; j_call: TRBJ1-1; cdr3_nt: TGTGCCAGCGAGAGCACTGAAGCTTTCTTT; cdr3_aa: CASESTEAFF
v_call: TRBV7-2; d_call: -; clone_size: many; j_call: TRBJ2-2; cdr3_nt: TGTGCCAGCAGCCTCCGGGGCACGGGTCGGACCGGGGAGCTGTTTTTT; cdr3_aa: CASSLRGTGRTGELFF
v_call: TRBV7-8; d_call: -; clone_size: many; j_call: TRBJ2-1; cdr3_nt: TGTGCCAGCAGCTTTGACCGGGCCCCGCCTTACAATGAGCAGTTCTTC; cdr3_aa: CASSFDRAPPYNEQFF
v_call: TRBV3-1; d_call: TRBD2; clone_size: many; j_call: TRBJ2-1; cdr3_nt: TGTGCCAGCAGCCAAGTGCATAGCGGGAGCGTCAATGAGCAGTTCTTC; cdr3_aa: CASSQVHSGSVNEQFF
v_call: TRBV6-2/TRBV6-3; d_call: -; clone_size: few; j_call: TRBJ2-3; cdr3_nt: TGTGCCAGCAGTGACTCAGGCGGGCCCAGCACAGATACGCAGTATTTT; cdr3_aa: CASSDSGGPSTDTQYF
v_call: TRBV5-6; d_call: -; clone_size: -; j_call: TRBJ2-1; cdr3_nt: TGTGCCAGCAGCTTCATCGATGCAGGGAATGAGCAGTTCTTC; cdr3_aa: CASSFIDAGNEQFF
v_call: TRBV27; d_call: -; clone_size: many; j_call: TRBJ2-2; cdr3_nt: TGTGCCAGCATCGGAGGGGGTTCGACCGGGGAGCTGTTTTTT; cdr3_aa: CASIGGGSTGELFF
v_call: TRBV18; d_call: -; clone_size: many; j_call: TRBJ1-2; cdr3_nt: TGTGCCAGCTCACCACCGGACGTGAGGGTCTATGGCTACACCTTC; cdr3_aa: CASSPPDVRVYGYTF
v_call: TRBV10-1; d_call: -; clone_size: many; j_call: TRBJ2-2; cdr3_nt: TGCGCCAGCAGCGACAGGTTGGGCACCGGGGAGCTGTTTTTT; cdr3_aa: CASSDRLGTGELFF
v_call: TRBV11-2; d_call: -; clone_size: many; j_call: TRBJ2-5; cdr3_nt: TGTGCCAGCAGCTTCCTAGGTCTTGAAGAGACCCAGTACTTC; cdr3_aa: CASSFLGLEETQYF
v_call: TRBV6-1; d_call: -; clone_size: few; j_call: TRBJ2-2; cdr3_nt: TGTGCCAGCAGTGCCGGGCGGCTGAACACCGGGGAGCTGTTTTTT; cdr3_aa: CASSAGRLNTGELFF
v_call: TRBV20-1; d_call: TRBD2; clone_size: -; j_call: TRBJ2-1; cdr3_nt: TGCAGTGCTCGCCGGACTAGCGGAGTCAATGAGCAGTTCTTC; cdr3_aa: CSARRTSGVNEQFF
v_call: TRBV20-1; d_call: -; clone_size: many; j_call: TRBJ1-5; cdr3_nt: TGCAGTGCTCACAGGTCCAACAATCAGCCCCAGCATTTT; cdr3_aa: CSAHRSNNQPQHF
v_call: TRBV2; d_call: TRBD2; clone_size: many; j_call: TRBJ2-1; cdr3_nt: TGTGCCAGCACGGGCCCTAGCGGGAGACTGTTCTTC; cdr3_aa: CASTGPSGRLFF
v_call: TRBV20-1; d_call: TRBD2; clone_size: -; j_call: TRBJ2-5; cdr3_nt: TGCAGTGCTAGAGACGGGACTAGCGGGAGGGCCTGGCAAGAGACCCAGTACTTC; cdr3_aa: CSARDGTSGRAWQETQYF